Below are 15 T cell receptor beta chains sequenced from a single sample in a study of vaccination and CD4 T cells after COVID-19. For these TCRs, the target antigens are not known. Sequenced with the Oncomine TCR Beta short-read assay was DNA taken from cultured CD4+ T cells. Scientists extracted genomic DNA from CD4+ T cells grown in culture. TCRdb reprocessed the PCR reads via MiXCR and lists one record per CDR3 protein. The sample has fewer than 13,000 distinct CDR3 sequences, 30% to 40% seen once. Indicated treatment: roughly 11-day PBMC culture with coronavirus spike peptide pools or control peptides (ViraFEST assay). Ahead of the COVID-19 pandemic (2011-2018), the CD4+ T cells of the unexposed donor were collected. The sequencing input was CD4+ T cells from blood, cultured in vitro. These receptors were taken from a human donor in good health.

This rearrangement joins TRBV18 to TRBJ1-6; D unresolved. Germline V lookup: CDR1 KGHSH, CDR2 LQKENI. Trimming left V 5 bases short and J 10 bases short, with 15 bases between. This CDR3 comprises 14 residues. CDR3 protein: CASSLPHASSPLHF. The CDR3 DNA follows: TGTGCCAGCTCATTACCACACGCTTCCTCACCCCTCCACTTT.

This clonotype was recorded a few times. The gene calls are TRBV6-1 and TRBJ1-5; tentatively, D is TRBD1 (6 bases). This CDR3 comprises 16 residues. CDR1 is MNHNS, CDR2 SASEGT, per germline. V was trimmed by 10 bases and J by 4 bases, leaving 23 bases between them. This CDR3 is CATIYRQGLSNQPQHF. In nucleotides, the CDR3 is TGTGCCACCATATACCGGCAGGGGCTTTCTAATCAGCCCCAGCATTTT.

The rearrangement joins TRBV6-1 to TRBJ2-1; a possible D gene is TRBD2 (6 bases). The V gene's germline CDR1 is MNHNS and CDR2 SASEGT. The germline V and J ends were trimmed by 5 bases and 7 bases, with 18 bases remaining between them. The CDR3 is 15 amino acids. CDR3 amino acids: CASSLERAPINEQFF. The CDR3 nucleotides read TGTGCCAGCAGTCTTGAGCGGGCGCCCATTAATGAGCAGTTCTTC.

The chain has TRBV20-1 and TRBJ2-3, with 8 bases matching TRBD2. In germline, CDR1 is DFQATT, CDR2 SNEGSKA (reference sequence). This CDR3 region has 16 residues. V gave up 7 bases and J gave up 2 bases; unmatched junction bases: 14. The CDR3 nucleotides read TGCAGTGGTATTAGCGGGACCCGTAGAAACACAGATACGCAGTATTTT. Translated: CSGISGTRRNTDTQYF.

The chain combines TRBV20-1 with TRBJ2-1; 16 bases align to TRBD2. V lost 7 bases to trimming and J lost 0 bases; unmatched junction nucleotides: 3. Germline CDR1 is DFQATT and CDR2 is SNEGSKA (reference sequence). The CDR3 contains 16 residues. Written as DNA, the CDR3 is TGCAGTGGGGGACTAGCGGGAGGGAGCTCCTACAATGAGCAGTTCTTC. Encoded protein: CSGGLAGGSSYNEQFF.

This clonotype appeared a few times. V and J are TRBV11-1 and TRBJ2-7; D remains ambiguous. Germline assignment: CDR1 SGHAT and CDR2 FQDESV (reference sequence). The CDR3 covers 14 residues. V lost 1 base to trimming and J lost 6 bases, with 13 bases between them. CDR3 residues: CASSLGLPPFEQYF. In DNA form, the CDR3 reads TGTGCCAGCAGCTTAGGACTCCCTCCATTCGAGCAGTACTTC. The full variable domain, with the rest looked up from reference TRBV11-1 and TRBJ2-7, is EAEVAQSPRYKITEKSQAVAFWCDPISGHATLYWYRQILGQGPELLVQFQDESVVDDSQLPKDRFSAERLKGVDSTLKIQPAELGDSAMYLCASSLGLPPFEQYFGPGTRLTVT.

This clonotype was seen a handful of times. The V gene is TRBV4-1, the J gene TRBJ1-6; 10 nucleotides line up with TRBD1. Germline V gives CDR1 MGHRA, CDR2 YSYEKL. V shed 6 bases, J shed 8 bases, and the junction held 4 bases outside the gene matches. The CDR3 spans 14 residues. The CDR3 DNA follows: TGCGCCAGCAGGCGGACAGGGGGGGATTCACCCCTCCACTTT. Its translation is CASRRTGGDSPLHF.

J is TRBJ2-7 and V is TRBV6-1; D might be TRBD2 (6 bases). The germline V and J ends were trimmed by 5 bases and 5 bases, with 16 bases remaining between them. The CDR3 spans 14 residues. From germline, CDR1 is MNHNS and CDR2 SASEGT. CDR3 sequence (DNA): TGTGCCAGCAGTCGAGGAGGGGCGGTGAACGAGCAGTACTTC. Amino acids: CASSRGGAVNEQYF.

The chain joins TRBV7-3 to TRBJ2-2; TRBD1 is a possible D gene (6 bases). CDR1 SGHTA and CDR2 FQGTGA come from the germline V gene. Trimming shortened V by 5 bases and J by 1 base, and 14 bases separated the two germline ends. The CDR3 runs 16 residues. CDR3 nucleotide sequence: TGTGCCAGCAGCCGTCGACAGGCGGAGAACACCGGGGAGCTGTTTTTT. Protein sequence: CASSRRQAENTGELFF.

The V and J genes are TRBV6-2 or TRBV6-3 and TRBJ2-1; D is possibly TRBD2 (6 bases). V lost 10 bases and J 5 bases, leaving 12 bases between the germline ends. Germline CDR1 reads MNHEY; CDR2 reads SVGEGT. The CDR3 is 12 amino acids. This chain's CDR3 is CATDGGNNEQFF. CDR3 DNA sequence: TGTGCCACCGACGGGGGAAACAATGAGCAGTTCTTC.

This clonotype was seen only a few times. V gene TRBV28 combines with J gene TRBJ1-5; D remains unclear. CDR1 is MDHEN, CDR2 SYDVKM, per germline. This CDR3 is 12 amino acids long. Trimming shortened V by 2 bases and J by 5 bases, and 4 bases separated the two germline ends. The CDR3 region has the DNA TGTGCCAGCAGTTTAAACTATCAGCCCCAGCATTTT. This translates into CASSLNYQPQHF. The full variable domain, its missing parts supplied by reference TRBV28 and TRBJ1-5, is DVKVTQSSRYLVKRTGEKVFLECVQDMDHENMFWYRQDPGLGLRLIYFSYDVKMKEKGDIPEGYSVSREKKERFSLILESASTNQTSMYLCASSLNYQPQHFGDGTRLSIL.

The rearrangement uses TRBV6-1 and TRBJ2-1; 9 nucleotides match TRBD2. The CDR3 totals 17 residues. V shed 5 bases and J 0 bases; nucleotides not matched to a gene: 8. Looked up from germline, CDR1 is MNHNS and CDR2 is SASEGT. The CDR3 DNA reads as TGTGCCAGCAGTAGGATTAGCGGGAGAAGCTCCTACAATGAGCAGTTCTTC. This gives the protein CASSRISGRSSYNEQFF.

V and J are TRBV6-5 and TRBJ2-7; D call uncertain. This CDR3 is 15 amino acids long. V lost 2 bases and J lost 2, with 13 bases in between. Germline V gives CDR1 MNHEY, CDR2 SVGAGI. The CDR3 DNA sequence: TGTGCCAGCAGTTACCGCTGGCCGAGGACCTACGAGCAGTACTTC. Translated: CASSYRWPRTYEQYF.

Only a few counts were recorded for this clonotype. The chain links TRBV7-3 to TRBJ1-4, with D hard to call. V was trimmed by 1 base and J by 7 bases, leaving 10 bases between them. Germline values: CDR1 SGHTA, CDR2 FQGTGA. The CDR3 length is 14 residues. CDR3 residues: CASSLRLLGEKLFF. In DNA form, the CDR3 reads TGTGCCAGCAGCTTAAGACTCCTGGGTGAAAAACTGTTTTTT.

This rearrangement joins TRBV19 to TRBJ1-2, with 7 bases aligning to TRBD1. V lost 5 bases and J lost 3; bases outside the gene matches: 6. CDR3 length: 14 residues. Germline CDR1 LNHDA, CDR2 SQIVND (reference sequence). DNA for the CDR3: TGTGCCAGTAGTTGGCCGGGACAGTACTATGGCTACACCTTC. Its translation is CASSWPGQYYGYTF.